What follows are 5 T cell receptor beta chains derived from one specimen sequenced in a study of T-cell memory formation after mild COVID-19 (dated by TCRdb to the early 2020s). Library construction relied on 5' RACE. Instrument used: Illumina NovaSeq 6000. TCRdb applied fastp at Q25 and MiXCR to the public reads, then kept only in-frame beta chains. Under each unique CDR3 protein, matching rows form one entry showing the most common genes and DNA. For this sample there are about 400,000 distinct CDR3 sequences; 14% appear just once. The ten largest clonotypes hold roughly a fifth of the sample. Input material: PBMCs or a T cell subset sorted from them (not recorded which). The receptors originated from a man aged 18 to 30 who had mild COVID-19 (a few samples of this study predate the infection). The sample titles of this study are shuffled in the database, so cell type and time point are left out; the donor was told from shared clones.

At least ten counts were recorded for this clonotype. V usage is TRBV7-3 and J usage is TRBJ1-6, with D maybe TRBD1 (5 bases). The CDR3 totals 13 residues. Trimming removed 2 bases from V and 10 bases from J, with 9 bases in between. The V gene's germline CDR1 is SGHTA and CDR2 FQGTGA. The CDR3 DNA reads as TGTGCCAGCAGCTTACAGGGTGGGTCACCCCTCCACTTT. Translated, it gives CASSLQGGSPLHF.

The chain recombines TRBV6-7 with TRBJ1-5, with no clear D. TRBV6-7 is identified as an open reading frame with a role that is uncertain. The CDR3 spans 15 residues. The germline V and J ends were trimmed by 0 bases and 3 bases, with 9 bases remaining between them. CDR3 coding DNA: TGTGCCAGCAGTTACTCGGGGAAGGACAATCAGCCCCAGCATTTT. Amino acid sequence: CASSYSGKDNQPQHF.

The rearrangement uses TRBV4-1 and TRBJ1-5; the D is unclear. The CDR3 has 14 amino acids. V lost 1 base and J lost 7, with 11 bases in between. Per germline, CDR1 MGHRA and CDR2 YSYEKL. The CDR3 sequence: CASSQAPDMQPQHF. The CDR3 DNA reads as TGCGCCAGCAGCCAAGCCCCAGACATGCAGCCCCAGCATTTT.

The chain carries TRBV5-1 and TRBJ1-1; 8 nucleotides line up with TRBD1. Germline CDR1 and CDR2: SGHRS and YFSETQ. CDR3 length equals 18 residues. J gave up 4 bases and V 4 bases, and 18 bases lay outside the gene matches. CDR3 coding DNA: TGCGCCAGCAGCCAAAAGGTTGTCCCGGGACAGGATCGCACTGAAGCTTTCTTT. Its translation is CASSQKVVPGQDRTEAFF.

This clonotype was seen at least ten times. The CDR3 is CASSIGVGVEQFF. Here the CDR3 DNA reads TGTGCCAGTAGTATAGGAGTTGGGGTTGAGCAGTTCTTC. The chain links TRBV19 to TRBJ2-1; D gene ambiguous. The V and J ends lost 1 base and 9 bases respectively, with 10 bases between them. The CDR3 extends over 13 amino acids. The V gene's germline CDR1 is LNHDA and CDR2 SQIVND (reference sequence).